Following are 18 T cell receptor beta chains from one sample sequenced in a study of T-cell memory formation after mild COVID-19. Using its own MiXCR run on the 5' RACE reads, TCRdb lists one record per CDR3 protein. The data contain fewer than 700,000 distinct CDR3 sequences, less than 25% of them singletons. Sequenced: PBMCs or a T cell subset sorted from them (not recorded which). Receptors were obtained from an adult woman who had mild COVID-19 (a few samples of this study predate the infection). Cell type and time point are not known.

The chain links TRBV4-2 to TRBJ1-1; D gene uncertain. Germline assignment: CDR1 LGHNA and CDR2 YNFKEQ. CDR3 length: 15 amino acids. With 1 base removed from V and 0 bases from J, the gap between germline ends came to 9 bases. This CDR3 reads CASSQVGRLNTEAFF. The DNA for the CDR3 is TGTGCCAGCAGCCAAGTCGGGCGGCTGAACACTGAAGCTTTCTTT.

This rearrangement joins TRBV29-1 to TRBJ2-7; a weak D match, TRBD1 (6 bases). This CDR3 is built from 12 residues. V was clipped by 6 bases and J by 3 bases, with 12 bases between them. Germline values: CDR1 SQVTM, CDR2 ANQGSEA. CDR3 in amino acids: CSVWDINYEQYF. The CDR3 region has the DNA TGCAGCGTGTGGGACATCAACTACGAGCAGTACTTC.

This clonotype was found a few times. V gene TRBV5-5 combines with J gene TRBJ2-7; D perhaps matches TRBD2 (6 bases). The CDR3 extends over 15 amino acids. Deletions cut 2 bases from V and 5 bases from J, with 17 bases between. CDR1 is SGHKS and CDR2 is YYEKEE in the germline V gene (reference sequence). CDR3: CASSFSSAGLDEQYF. The CDR3 coding sequence is TGTGCCAGCAGCTTTTCTTCCGCGGGACTCGACGAGCAGTACTTC.

The chain carries TRBV14 and TRBJ1-1; D possibly corresponds to TRBD1 (5 bases). CDR1 SGHDN and CDR2 FVKESK come from the germline V gene. The CDR3 is 13 residues long. V was clipped by 4 bases and J by 4 bases, with 10 bases between them. CDR3 in amino acids: CASSRLGGTEAFF. CDR3 sequence (DNA): TGTGCCAGCAGCCGCCTGGGGGGCACTGAAGCTTTCTTT.

The chain joins TRBV12-3 or TRBV12-4 to TRBJ1-2, with 7 bases matching TRBD1. The junction had 11 bases not matched to a gene; V was cut back by 0 bases and J by 7 bases. The CDR3 has 16 residues. This CDR3 reads CASSLAPAGAGGGYTF. For the CDR3, the DNA is TGTGCCAGCAGTTTAGCGCCAGCGGGGGCAGGGGGTGGCTACACCTTC.

The table lists this clonotype with a few counts. The chain uses TRBV5-1 and TRBJ1-5, with D uncertain. V was shortened by 0 bases and J by 14 bases, with 18 bases between the two germline ends. The CDR3 has 14 residues. Germline CDR1 SGHRS, CDR2 YFSETQ. DNA for the CDR3: TGCGCCAGCAGCTTGGGGGAGTTGGCGGACGAAAAGCATTTT. Translating it yields CASSLGELADEKHF.

The chain couples TRBV25-1 to TRBJ2-7; D ambiguous. The CDR3 loop spans 14 amino acids. The germline gives CDR1 MGHDK, CDR2 SYGVNS. Trimming shortened V by 2 bases and J by 4 bases, and 12 bases separated the two germline ends. CDR3 sequence: CASSEAGLPYEQYF. Written as DNA, the CDR3 is TGTGCCAGCAGTGAAGCAGGCCTTCCTTACGAGCAGTACTTC.

This clonotype was seen a handful of times. This sequence joins TRBV6-6 and TRBJ2-7; no firm D call. V was cut by 0 bases and J by 3 bases, with 12 bases left in between. The CDR3 runs to 15 residues. CDR1 is MNHNY and CDR2 is SVGAGI in the germline V gene (reference sequence). The CDR3 region has the DNA TGTGCCAGCAGTTACTCTTTGGACCTGGACTACGAGCAGTACTTC. It yields the protein CASSYSLDLDYEQYF.

This clonotype occurred a few times. The rearrangement joins TRBV4-2 to TRBJ2-4; D gene ambiguous. The CDR3 consists of 14 residues. From germline, CDR1 is LGHNA and CDR2 YNFKEQ. V was clipped by 6 bases and J by 9 bases, with 18 bases between them. The DNA for the CDR3 is TGTGCCAGCAGTCCAACAGCCCTAGGCGGCATTCAGTACTTC. Protein product: CASSPTALGGIQYF.

The chain has TRBV7-2 and TRBJ2-3, with TRBD1 identical over 9 bases. This CDR3 region has 14 residues. Germline V gene sequence: CDR1 SGHTA, CDR2 FQGNSA. V dropped 8 bases and J dropped 1; count of bases not matched to a gene: 4. The CDR3 spells CASLRDRGTDTQYF. In DNA, the CDR3 is TGTGCCAGCCTCCGGGACAGGGGCACAGATACGCAGTATTTT.

This clonotype was counted only a few times. The chain carries TRBV12-3 or TRBV12-4 and TRBJ2-3; 7 bases agree with TRBD1. Trimming cost V 3 bases and J 1 base; bases outside gene matches: 1. This CDR3 contains 14 residues. The CDR3 nucleotides read TGTGCCAGCAGTTTCGGACAGGGCACAGATACGCAGTATTTT. The encoded protein is CASSFGQGTDTQYF.

This chain uses TRBV20-1 with TRBJ1-2; TRBD1 is a possible D gene (6 bases). Germline V gives CDR1 DFQATT, CDR2 SNEGSKA (reference sequence). V lost 0 bases to trimming and J lost 4 bases, with 15 bases between them. This CDR3 comprises 15 residues. The CDR3: CSARDLSGARYGYTF. The DNA for the CDR3 is TGCAGTGCTAGAGACCTATCGGGGGCCCGCTATGGCTACACCTTC.

This rearrangement joins TRBV18 to TRBJ2-7, with 14 bases aligning to TRBD2. Trimming removed 5 bases from V and 2 bases from J; junction bases left unmatched: 5. The CDR3 is made up of 16 amino acids. The germline V gene encodes CDR1 KGHSH and CDR2 LQKENI. The CDR3 here is CASSSPTSGRAYEQYF. As DNA, the CDR3 is TGTGCCAGCTCATCTCCGACTAGCGGGAGGGCCTACGAGCAGTACTTC.

The genes are TRBV5-1 and TRBJ1-2; D is ambiguous. V dropped 2 bases and J dropped 4 bases, with 12 bases sitting between them. CDR3 length: 14 amino acids. In germline, CDR1 is SGHRS, CDR2 YFSETQ. CDR3 nucleotides: TGCGCCAGCAGCTTTGGGCAGGAAGGCTATGGCTACACCTTC. Translating it yields CASSFGQEGYGYTF.

The chain uses TRBV11-2 and TRBJ2-5; 11 positions agree with TRBD2. The V segment lost 3 bases and the J segment 1 base; nucleotides outside the gene matches: 4. The CDR3 length is 16 residues. Germline CDR1 is SGHAT and CDR2 is FQNNGV. The CDR3 DNA is TGTGCCAGCAGCTTTCGACTAGCGGGACCCCAAGAGACCCAGTACTTC. It yields the protein CASSFRLAGPQETQYF.

The sample holds many counts of this clonotype. The chain is built from TRBV19 and TRBJ2-2; D is unresolved. Germline assignment: CDR1 LNHDA and CDR2 SQIVND (reference sequence). V was shortened by 5 bases and J by 4 bases, with 8 bases between the two germline ends. The CDR3 consists of 13 residues. CDR3 in DNA: TGTGCCAGTAGTGGTAGATTCACCGGGGAGCTGTTTTTT. It encodes CASSGRFTGELFF.

A few counts support this clonotype. The V gene is TRBV6-2 or TRBV6-3, the J gene TRBJ2-3; tentative D call: TRBD2 (6 bases). CDR1 and CDR2 from the germline V gene are MNHEY and SVGEGT. Trimming pared 5 bases from V and 6 bases from J, leaving 15 bases between. This CDR3 is 14 amino acids long. This CDR3 is CASSQALATDTQYF. As DNA, the CDR3 is TGTGCCAGCAGTCAAGCCCTAGCGACCGATACGCAGTATTTT.

The rearrangement uses TRBV29-1 and TRBJ2-1; tentatively, D is TRBD2 (6 bases). Trimming took off 7 bases at V and 0 bases at J, with 13 bases between the two ends. This CDR3 spans 14 amino acids. Germline CDR1 is SQVTM and CDR2 is ANQGSEA. The CDR3 is CSAREFGSYNEQFF. The CDR3 DNA follows: TGCAGCGCTCGGGAGTTCGGCTCCTACAATGAGCAGTTCTTC.